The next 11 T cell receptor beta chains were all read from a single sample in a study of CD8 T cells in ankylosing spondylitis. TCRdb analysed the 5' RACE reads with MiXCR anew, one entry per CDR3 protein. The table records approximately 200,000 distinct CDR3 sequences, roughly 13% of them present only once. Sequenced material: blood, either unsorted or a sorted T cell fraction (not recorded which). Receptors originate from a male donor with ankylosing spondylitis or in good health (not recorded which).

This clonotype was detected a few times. The CDR3 here is CSAGDLAGVKYEQYF. In DNA form, the CDR3 reads TGCAGTGCTGGTGACCTAGCGGGAGTAAAGTACGAGCAGTACTTC. This chain joins TRBV20-1 and TRBJ2-7; 10 bases are shared with TRBD2. CDR3 size: 15 residues. The J segment lost 4 bases and the V segment lost 5 bases, leaving 11 bases of the junction unmatched. Germline lookup yields CDR1 DFQATT and CDR2 SNEGSKA (reference sequence).

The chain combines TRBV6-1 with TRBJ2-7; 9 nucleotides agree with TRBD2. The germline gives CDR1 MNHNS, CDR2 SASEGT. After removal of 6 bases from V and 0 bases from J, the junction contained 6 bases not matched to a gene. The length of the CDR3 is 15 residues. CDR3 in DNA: TGTGCCAGCAGAAGGTTAGCGGGGGACTCCTACGAGCAGTACTTC. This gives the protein CASRRLAGDSYEQYF.

The CDR3 DNA reads TGTGCCAGCAGCCAAGATCCCAGGGCCTACGAGCAGTACTTC. Translated, it gives CASSQDPRAYEQYF. The chain uses TRBV14 and TRBJ2-7; tentative D call: TRBD1 (5 bases). The germline V and J ends were trimmed by 0 bases and 2 bases, with 8 bases remaining between them. The CDR3 totals 14 residues. CDR1 is SGHDN, CDR2 FVKESK, per germline.

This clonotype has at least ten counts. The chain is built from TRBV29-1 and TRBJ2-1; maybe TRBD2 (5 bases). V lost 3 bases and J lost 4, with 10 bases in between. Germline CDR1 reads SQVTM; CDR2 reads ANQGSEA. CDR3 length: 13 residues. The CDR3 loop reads CSVESLAYNEQFF. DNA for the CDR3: TGCAGCGTTGAGAGTCTAGCTTACAATGAGCAGTTCTTC.

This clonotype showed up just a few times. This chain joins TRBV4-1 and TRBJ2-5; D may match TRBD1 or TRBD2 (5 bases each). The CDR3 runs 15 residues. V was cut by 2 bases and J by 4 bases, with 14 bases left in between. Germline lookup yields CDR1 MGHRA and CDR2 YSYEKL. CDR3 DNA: TGCGCCAGCAGCCAAAAAGGTGGGGGTCTAGAGACCCAGTACTTC. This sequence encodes CASSQKGGGLETQYF.

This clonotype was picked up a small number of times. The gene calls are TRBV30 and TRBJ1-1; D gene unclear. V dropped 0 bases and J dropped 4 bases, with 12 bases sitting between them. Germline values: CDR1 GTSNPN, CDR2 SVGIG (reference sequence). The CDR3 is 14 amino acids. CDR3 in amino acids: CAWSVGKSSTEAFF. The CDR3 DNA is TGTGCCTGGAGTGTTGGTAAAAGCAGCACTGAAGCTTTCTTT.

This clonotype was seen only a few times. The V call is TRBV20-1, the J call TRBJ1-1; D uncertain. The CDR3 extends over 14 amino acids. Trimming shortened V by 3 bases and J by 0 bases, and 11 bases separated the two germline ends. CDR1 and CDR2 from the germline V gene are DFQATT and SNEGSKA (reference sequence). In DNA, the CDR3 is TGCAGTGCTAGTAACCCCCTGATGAACACTGAAGCTTTCTTT. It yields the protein CSASNPLMNTEAFF.

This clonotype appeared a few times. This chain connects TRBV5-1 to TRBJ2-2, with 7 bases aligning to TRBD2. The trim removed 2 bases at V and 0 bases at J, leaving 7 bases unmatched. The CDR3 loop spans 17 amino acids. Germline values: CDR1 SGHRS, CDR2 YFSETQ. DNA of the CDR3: TGCGCCAGCAGCTTCCCGGGAGGTATCGCGAACACCGGGGAGCTGTTTTTT. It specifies CASSFPGGIANTGELFF.

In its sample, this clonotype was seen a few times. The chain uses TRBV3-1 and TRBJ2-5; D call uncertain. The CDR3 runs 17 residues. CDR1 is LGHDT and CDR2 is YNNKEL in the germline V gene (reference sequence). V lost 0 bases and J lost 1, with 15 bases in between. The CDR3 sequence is CASSQEVYGRTQETQYF. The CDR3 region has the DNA TGTGCCAGCAGCCAAGAGGTATACGGGCGTACCCAAGAGACCCAGTACTTC.

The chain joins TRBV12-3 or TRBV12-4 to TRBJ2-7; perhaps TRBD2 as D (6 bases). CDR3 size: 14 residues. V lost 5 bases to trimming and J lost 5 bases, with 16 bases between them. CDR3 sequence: CASSGRGSIHEQYF. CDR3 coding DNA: TGTGCCAGCAGTGGCCGGGGGTCCATCCACGAGCAGTACTTC.

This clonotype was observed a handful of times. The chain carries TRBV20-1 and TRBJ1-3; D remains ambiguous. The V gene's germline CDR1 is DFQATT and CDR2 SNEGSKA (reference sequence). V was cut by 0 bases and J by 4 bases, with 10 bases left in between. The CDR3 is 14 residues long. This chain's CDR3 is CSARDKWAGNTIYF. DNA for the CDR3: TGCAGTGCTAGAGATAAATGGGCCGGAAACACCATATATTTT.